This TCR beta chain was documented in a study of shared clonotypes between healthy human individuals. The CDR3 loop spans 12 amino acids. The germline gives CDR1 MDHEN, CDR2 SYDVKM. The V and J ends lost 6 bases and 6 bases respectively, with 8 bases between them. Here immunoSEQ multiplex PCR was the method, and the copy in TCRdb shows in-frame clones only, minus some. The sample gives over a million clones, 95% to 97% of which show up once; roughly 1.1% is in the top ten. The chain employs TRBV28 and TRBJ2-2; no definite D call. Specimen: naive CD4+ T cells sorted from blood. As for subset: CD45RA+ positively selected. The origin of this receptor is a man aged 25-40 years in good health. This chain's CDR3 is CASSGPAGELFF. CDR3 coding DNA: TGTGCCAGCAGCGGTCCGGCCGGGGAGCTGTTTTTT.